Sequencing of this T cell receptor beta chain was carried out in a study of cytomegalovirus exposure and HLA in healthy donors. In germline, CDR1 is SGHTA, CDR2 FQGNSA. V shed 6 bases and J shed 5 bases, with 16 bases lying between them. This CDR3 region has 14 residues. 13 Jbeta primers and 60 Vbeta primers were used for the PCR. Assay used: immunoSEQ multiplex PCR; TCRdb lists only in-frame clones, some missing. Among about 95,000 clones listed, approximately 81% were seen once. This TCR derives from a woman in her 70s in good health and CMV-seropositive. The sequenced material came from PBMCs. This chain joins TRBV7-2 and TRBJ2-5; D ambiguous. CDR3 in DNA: TGTGCCAGCAGACTACCCCTCTCTTCGGAGACCCAGTACTTC. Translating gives CASRLPLSSETQYF.